This T cell receptor beta chain is drawn from a study of OX40 agonist ivuxolimab in advanced cancers. Study results and limitations: Certain nonresponders additionally had low normalized T-cell clonal expansion.

At baseline, cycle 4 day 1, and cycle 7 day 1, blood was sampled. With respect to this clone: The antigen is not known.

This table comes from immunoSEQ multiplex PCR, and its TCRdb copy is limited to in-frame clones, with some not included. The data contain approximately 60,000 clones, roughly four fifths of them seen just once; the ten biggest clones take up over 7.5%. The input for sequencing was CD4+ or CD8+ T cells sorted from blood, taken in a trial of the OX40 agonist ivuxolimab. The clonotype comes from an adult with an advanced solid tumor such as melanoma, head and neck, liver or kidney cancer.

CDR3 in DNA: TGTGCCAGCAGCTCGACCTCACCCGGGGGGAGCACAGATACGCAGTATTTT. Translation: CASSSTSPGGSTDTQYF. J is TRBJ2-3 and V is TRBV5-6; TRBD2 aligns across 7 bases. CDR3 length equals 17 residues. Germline V CDR1 and CDR2: SGHDT, YYEEEE. Trimming at V came to 3 bases and at J to 0 bases, leaving 10 bases not matched to a gene.